This T cell receptor (beta chain) was recorded in a study of cytomegalovirus exposure and HLA in healthy donors. General study results and limits: The number of N-insertions in an Asian-associated ancestry cluster was reportedly below the approximately 700-donor mean in a later analysis.

This clone was detected only once. Antigen unknown. This CDR3 has 15 residues. J gave up 4 bases and V 4 bases, and 9 bases lay outside the gene matches. Germline CDR1 and CDR2: SGDLS and YYNGEE. Both 60 Vbeta primers and 13 Jbeta primers went into the PCR. Sequencing used immunoSEQ multiplex PCR; TCRdb keeps in-frame clones, though not all of them. The sample has 75,000 to 100,000 clones, approximately 80% seen once. The specimen sequenced was PBMCs. The chain is built from TRBV9 and TRBJ1-2, with 8 nucleotides matching TRBD1. The receptor comes from a middle-aged man in good health and CMV-seronegative. The CDR3 nucleotides read TGTGCCAGCAGCCCACGGGACAGGACGGGCTATGGCTACACCTTC. Amino acid sequence: CASSPRDRTGYGYTF.